Described below is a single T cell receptor (beta chain) sequence and its context. Which antigen it targets is not known. No much larger clonotype is one base removed from it; base qualities were not supplied. This specimen includes other DNA sequences encoding the same CDR3. This entry is derived from a study of early stage breast cancer tumors (dated by TCRdb to the late 2010s). With respect to the entire study: Of the 15 to 20 invasive breast tumors, about a dozen were found to be estrogen receptor-positive, progesterone receptor-positive and HER2-negative. Most of the 12 ER+/PR+/HER2- tumors were invasive ductal carcinomas, while the other four were invasive lobular carcinomas. Across all samples, 2 million to 3 million templates representing 1 million or so unique clonotypes were detected. A read coverage of roughly 10-fold per sample was achieved on average.

The study profiled bulk TCR beta-chain repertoires in matched peripheral blood, tumor and adjacent normal breast tissue taken from over 15 patients with early-stage breast cancer. Before surgery, roughly 5-10 mL of whole blood was collected in EDTA tubes and processed within 2 hours. Ficoll-Paque centrifugation in SepMate-50 tubes was used to isolate peripheral blood mononuclear cells. For storage in liquid nitrogen, PBMCs were cryopreserved as aliquots of roughly 1.9 to 4.5 million cells in about 90% FBS with roughly 10% DMSO. Genomic DNA was extracted with the Qiagen AllPrep DNA/RNA Mini kit. Trimming at the junction amounts to 2 bases on V and 7 bases on J, and the germline ends lie 9 bases apart. The CDR3 starts with the cysteine, ends with the phenylalanine, and has 12 residues. Solely the CDR3 DNA is kept, with 36 bases framed from the first base. The CDR1 and CDR2 encoded by the germline V gene are KGHSH and LQKENI.

General conclusions and limits of the study: Greater similarity was observed between blood and normal breast repertoires than between blood and tumor repertoires, and tumor was distinguished from normal in about 90% of the 16 patients when each tissue was compared with blood. Chain pairing and functional markers such as CD4, CD8 and FOXP3 were not captured by bulk genomic DNA sequencing of unsorted cells. Enriched TCRB sequences shared across patients were found to be mostly commonly generated sequences that were unlikely to play an important role in the tumor microenvironment. Tumors showed about 2.5-fold higher T cell density and higher clonality than adjacent normal breast tissue. Because the cohort was small, a breakdown by tumor subtype could not be done.

Each sample was amplified in two independent genomic DNA replicates, using 0.4 to 0.6 ug for blood and about 1.5 ug for tumor or normal breast. TCRB sequencing of genomic DNA was carried out with the ImmunoSeq Intro kit according to the manufacturer's instructions. Multiplex PCR ran 30 to 40 cycles with proprietary primers and spike-in control sequences for absolute quantification. An 87-bp fragment spanning the CDR3 and flanking V and J genes was sequenced with single-end 150-bp reads. Seven samples, each with two replicates, were multiplexed per lane of an Illumina MiSeq using version 3.0 chemistry. Processing in the source paper ran as follows. The vendor's proprietary pipeline handled the raw data processing, merging both replicates into a single result for each sample. To define clonotypes, the study grouped productive rearrangements that shared the V-gene family, CDR3 amino acid sequence and J-gene segment. Clonality was computed as 1 minus the normalized Shannon entropy (Pielou evenness) of TCRB abundances. T cell density was estimated as total templates divided by the number of input cells, with the number of input cells inferred from the DNA input amount. Total repertoire diversity and clonality were estimated with Recon using default parameters. Tumor-enriched clonotypes were defined as having over 0.1% abundance in tumor and at least 32-fold higher abundance than in normal breast. Imported from immuneACCESS, the table was reduced by TCRdb to in-frame sequences with V and J called. These copies leave out some clones; in studies compared against another copy, an unresolved V gene accounts for under half, and the cause of the remainder is not known. The V and J calls and clone size come from that table; D and trimming were worked out from the DNA. The sample table contains 40,000 to 60,000 clones; only one count was recorded for just under 80% of them. The ten largest clones take up 3.4% of the sample.

The sample taken for sequencing was blood. The chain links TRBV18 with TRBJ2-7; the D gene cannot be resolved reliably. The source of this sequence is a person between 35 and 49 years old with breast cancer. The CDR3 sequence is CASSPGSPEQYF. In nucleotide form, the sequence is TGTGCCAGCTCACCAGGTTCACCTGAGCAGTACTTC.